This section outlines one T cell receptor beta chain sequence together with its context. What it binds is not known. The sample originates from a study of tumor-infiltrating lymphocytes in primary liver carcinoma. Study outcomes and limitations: Top-250-clone fractions were significantly higher in tumors than in blood (p = 0.039). Tumor region pairs shared more overlap than did tumor-adjacent and tumor-blood pairs.

V dropped 3 bases and J dropped 9 bases, with 18 bases sitting between them. From germline, CDR1 is SGHRS and CDR2 YFSETQ. The CDR3 is 15 residues long. It was from around 18-30 mg of unsorted bulk tissue that RNA and DNA were co-extracted. A primer in the constant region served to generate TCR beta cDNA from approximately 500 ng of total RNA. Three nested multiplex PCR rounds of slightly modified ARM-PCR generated TCR beta libraries. PCR rounds one and two used TRBV1-TRBV30 forward primers with a C-beta reverse primer for around 10 cycles each. Via MiXCR, TCRdb re-called the multiplex PCR reads, giving one row per CDR3 protein. The sample records tens of thousands of distinct CDR3 sequences, 73% being singletons.

The material sequenced was liver tumor tissue from sampling region 2. This sample's subset: tumor region T2, inferior pole. The V call is TRBV5-1, the J call TRBJ2-2; D perhaps matches TRBD2 (5 bases). The clonotype was recovered from a man aged 40-49 years with primary liver carcinoma and hepatitis B virus infection. CDR3 DNA: TGCGCCAGCAGCTCGGCGGGTTCGAAGACCCGGGAGCTGTTTTTT. It codes for CASSSAGSKTRELFF.